These T cell receptor beta chains were read from a single sample in a study of vaccination effects on CD4 cells after COVID-19. These TCRs are of unknown antigen specificity. Clones were sequenced by immunoSEQ multiplex PCR, and TCRdb holds only the in-frame ones, with some missing. The sample includes fewer than 40,000 clones, around 70% seen only once; the top ten take around 14%. Specimen: CD4+ T cells from PBMCs cultured without peptide, collected after COVID-19 vaccination. Every receptor here comes from a human donor who received a COVID-19 vaccine. CDR3s include the opening cysteine and the closing phenylalanine or tryptophan. The D gene is left open where the match is weak. Expanded clones are given a class, and other clones once, few, many or no size at all.

j_gene | d_gene | abundance | v_gene | CDR3nt | CDR3aa
TRBJ1-5 | . | once | TRBV28 | TGTGCCAGCAACTTGGGGAATCAGCCCCAGCATTTT | CASNLGNQPQHF
TRBJ1-5 | . | . | TRBV6-1 | TGTGCCAGCAGTGGGGTAGGGAGTGCGCGTGTGGGTCAGCCCCAGCATTTT | CASSGVGSARVGQPQHF
TRBJ1-1 | TRBD1 | . | TRBV12-3/TRBV12-4 | TGTGCCAGCAGACGCGACAGGGTCACTGAAGCTTTCTTT | CASRRDRVTEAFF
TRBJ2-5 | . | . | TRBV6-2/TRBV6-3 | TGTGCCAGCAGCTCTGGGACTTCCCGGCAGTACTTC | CASSSGTSRQYF
TRBJ2-2 | . | . | TRBV7-2 | TGTGCCAGCAGCTTAGGACAGACCGGGGAGCTGTTTTTT | CASSLGQTGELFF
TRBJ1-2 | . | . | TRBV7-9 | TGTGCCAGCAGCTTAAGCAGTAGCTATGGCTACACCTTC | CASSLSSSYGYTF
TRBJ1-5 | . | . | TRBV13 | TGTGCCAGCAGCCAAGGGGGAGGCAATCAGCCCCAGCATTTT | CASSQGGGNQPQHF
TRBJ2-6 | . | once | TRBV7-9 | TGTGCCAGCAGCTTAGGGGAGTACTTCTCTGGGGCCAACGTCCTGACTTTC | CASSLGEYFSGANVLTF
TRBJ1-2 | . | once | TRBV20-1 | TGCAGTGCGGACGGGACTGGGGGCTACACCTTC | CSADGTGGYTF
TRBJ2-7 | . | . | TRBV7-3 | TGTGCCAGCAGCCCCTCGGGGGCCCCGGTCTACGAGCAGTACTTC | CASSPSGAPVYEQYF
TRBJ2-3 | TRBD2 | . | TRBV15 | TGTGCCACCAGCAGAGGTGCGGGGGGGGGCACAGATACGCAGTATTTT | CATSRGAGGGTDTQYF
TRBJ2-1 | . | . | TRBV6-1 | TGTGCCAGCAGTGAGCCAACTAGTTCTAGTCTCGGTGAGCAGTTCTTC | CASSEPTSSSLGEQFF
TRBJ2-7 | TRBD1 | . | TRBV7-2 | TGTGCCAGCAGCTCGACAGGGAGCCACGAGCAGTACTTC | CASSSTGSHEQYF
TRBJ2-1 | . | . | TRBV2 | TGTGCCAGCACCGGGGGCCCCAATGAGCAGTTCTTC | CASTGGPNEQFF
TRBJ1-5 | TRBD1 | . | TRBV2 | TGTGCCAGCAGTGGGGGACAGGGTGGAAATCAGCCCCAGCATTTT | CASSGGQGGNQPQHF
TRBJ2-5 | . | . | TRBV5-1 | TGCGCCAGCAGTTTTGACAGTAGGCAAGAGACCCAGTACTTC | CASSFDSRQETQYF
TRBJ1-1 | . | . | TRBV5-6 | TGTGCCAGCAGCTTTATAGCACAGACGAACACTGAAGCTTTCTTT | CASSFIAQTNTEAFF